One T cell receptor beta chain is described in this entry. Antigen unknown. The data were obtained in a study of cytomegalovirus exposure and HLA in healthy donors. Across the study: Early released data had approximately 86 million unique TCRs, all coming from HLA-typed donors.

Amplification used 60 Vbeta primers and 13 Jbeta primers. This table comes from immunoSEQ multiplex PCR, and its TCRdb copy is limited to in-frame clones, with some not included. The profile shows 150,000 to 200,000 clones, roughly a tenth of them singletons. Overall study findings and caveats: It was shown in a later analysis that HLA-associated TCR beta chains were more clonally expanded than other, equally common chains. HLA alleles showed associations with some 17,000 TCR beta sequences in a later analysis, at a 0.05 false discovery rate.

The sequencing input was PBMCs. This sequence originates from a woman aged 25 to 45 in good health and CMV-seropositive.

This CDR3 reads CASTSGISYEQYF. CDR3 DNA sequence: TGTGCCAGTACTAGCGGGATTTCCTACGAGCAGTACTTC. This chain links TRBV19 with TRBJ2-7; 9 bases map to TRBD2. V shed 7 bases and J 1 base; nucleotides not matched to a gene: 2. This CDR3 comprises 13 residues. Germline V CDR1 and CDR2: LNHDA, SQIVND (reference sequence). The whole variable domain, remainder taken from reference TRBV19 and TRBJ2-7, is DGGITQSPKYLFRKEGQNVTLSCEQNLNHDAMYWYRQDPGQGLRLIYYSQIVNDFQKGDIAEGYSVSREKKESFPLTVTSAQKNPTAFYLCASTSGISYEQYFGPGTRLTVT.